This T cell receptor (beta chain) was captured in a study of OX40 agonist ivuxolimab in advanced cancers. Across the whole study: Subjects had a mean age of roughly 60 years, with a range of about 23 to 79; just over 80% were male. Eligibility rules accepted prior anti-PD-1, anti-PD-L1 or anti-CTLA-4 therapy, and under 45% had some. Study results and caveats: Some nonresponders also had low normalized T-cell clonal expansion.

The V end was cut by 7 bases, the J end by 2 bases, with 14 bases between. Germline V gene sequence: CDR1 SNHLY, CDR2 FYNNEI. This CDR3 is 14 amino acids long. Repertoires were generated with immunoSEQ multiplex PCR, while TCRdb's copy carries only in-frame clones and drops some. The data show approximately 38,000 clones, with around 87% seen just once and approximately 32% held by the top ten. With regard to this clone: Its antigen is not known.

The sampling schedule covered blood at baseline, cycle 4 day 1, and cycle 7 day 1. The V and J genes are TRBV2 and TRBJ2-5; possible D gene TRBD2, 6 bases. The sequences come from CD4+ or CD8+ T cells sorted from blood, collected in a trial of the OX40 agonist ivuxolimab. This TCR derives from an adult with an advanced solid tumor such as melanoma, head and neck, liver or kidney cancer. The CDR3 DNA reads as TGTGCCAGCATTGCGACTAGGACACAAGAGACCCAGTACTTC. Translation: CASIATRTQETQYF.